This TCR beta chain was identified during a study of T cells in Graves' hyperthyroidism and ophthalmopathy. Regarding the study as a whole: Prediction of ophthalmopathy progression came a median around 6.5 months pre-onset.

V was pared by 0 bases and J by 3 bases, with 15 bases between. CDR1 is MNHEY, CDR2 SVGAGI, per germline. The CDR3 runs 16 residues. It was uncontrolled infection, other autoimmune disease, pregnancy or lactation that excluded patients. Concerning this clonotype: Its specificity is not known.

RNA transcripts provided the source from which TCR beta CDR3 regions were amplified. First-round RT-PCR with HTBI primers amplified the TCR CDR3 region. Each CDR3 protein is one row after TCRdb ran MiXCR on the multiplex PCR reads. Here the sample spans 480,000 or so distinct CDR3 sequences, over 35% being singletons. The TCR was taken from an adult woman with Graves' disease, either hyperthyroidism or ophthalmopathy (not recorded which). This chain uses TRBV6-5 with TRBJ2-7; D not certain. Sequenced sample: peripheral blood or thyroid tissue (not recorded which). CDR3 sequence reads: CASSYSKIGASYEQYF. CDR3 sequence (DNA): TGTGCCAGCAGTTACTCGAAGATCGGTGCGAGCTACGAGCAGTACTTC.